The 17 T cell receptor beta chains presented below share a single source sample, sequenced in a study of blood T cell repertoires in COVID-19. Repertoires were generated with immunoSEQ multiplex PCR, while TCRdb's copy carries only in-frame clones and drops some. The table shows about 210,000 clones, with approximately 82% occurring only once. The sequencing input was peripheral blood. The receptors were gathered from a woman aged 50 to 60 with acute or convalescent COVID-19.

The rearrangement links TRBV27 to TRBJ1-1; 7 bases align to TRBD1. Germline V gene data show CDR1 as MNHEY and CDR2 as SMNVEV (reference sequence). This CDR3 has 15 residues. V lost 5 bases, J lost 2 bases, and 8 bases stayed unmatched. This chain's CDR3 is CASSNTGVKNTEAFF. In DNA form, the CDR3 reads TGTGCCAGCAGTAACACAGGGGTGAAAAACACTGAAGCTTTCTTT.

The CDR3 loop is CASRAGQGSHSPLHF. As DNA, the CDR3 is TGTGCCAGCAGGGCCGGACAGGGTAGTCATTCACCCCTCCACTTT. The genes are TRBV2 and TRBJ1-6, with 8 nucleotides matching TRBD1. The CDR3 consists of 15 residues. In germline, CDR1 is SNHLY, CDR2 FYNNEI. V dropped 6 bases and J dropped 8; count of bases not matched to a gene: 9. The entire variable domain, with the rest obtained from reference TRBV2 and TRBJ1-6, is as follows: EPEVTQTPSHQVTQMGQEVILRCVPISNHLYFYWYRQILGQKVEFLVSFYNNEISEKSEIFDDQFSVERPDGSNFTLKIRSTKLEDSAMYFCASRAGQGSHSPLHFGNGTRLTVT.

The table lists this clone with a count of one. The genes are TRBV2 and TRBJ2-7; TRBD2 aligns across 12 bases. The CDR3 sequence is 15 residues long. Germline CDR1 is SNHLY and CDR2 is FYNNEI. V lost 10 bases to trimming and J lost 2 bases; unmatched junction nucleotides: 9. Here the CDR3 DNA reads TGTGCCACAGATACTCTAGCGGGAGGGCCCTACGAGCAGTACTTC. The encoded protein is CATDTLAGGPYEQYF.

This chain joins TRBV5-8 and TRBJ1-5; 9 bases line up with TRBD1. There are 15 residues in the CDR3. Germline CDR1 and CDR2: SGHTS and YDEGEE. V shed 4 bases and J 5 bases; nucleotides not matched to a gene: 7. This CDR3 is CASSPGTGNDQPQHF. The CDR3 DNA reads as TGTGCCAGCAGCCCCGGGACAGGGAACGATCAGCCCCAGCATTTT. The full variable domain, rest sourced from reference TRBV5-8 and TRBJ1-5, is EAGVTQSPTHLIKTRGQQATLRCSPISGHTSVYWYQQALGLGLQFLLWYDEGEERNRGNFPPRFSGRQFPNYSSELNVNALELEDSALYLCASSPGTGNDQPQHFGDGTRLSIL.

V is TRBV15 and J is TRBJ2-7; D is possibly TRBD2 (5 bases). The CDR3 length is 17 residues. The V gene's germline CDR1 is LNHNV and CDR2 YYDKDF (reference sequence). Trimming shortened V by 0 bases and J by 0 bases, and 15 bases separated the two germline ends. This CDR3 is CATSRDLGETSSYEQYF. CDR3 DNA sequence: TGTGCCACCAGCAGAGATCTGGGAGAAACCAGCTCCTACGAGCAGTACTTC.

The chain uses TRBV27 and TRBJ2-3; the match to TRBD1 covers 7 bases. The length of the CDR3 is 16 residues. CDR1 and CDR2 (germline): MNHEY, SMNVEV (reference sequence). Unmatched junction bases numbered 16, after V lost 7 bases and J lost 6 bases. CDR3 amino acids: CASTSVGARGMDTQYF. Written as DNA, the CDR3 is TGTGCCAGCACTTCGGTCGGGGCCAGGGGGATGGATACGCAGTATTTT.

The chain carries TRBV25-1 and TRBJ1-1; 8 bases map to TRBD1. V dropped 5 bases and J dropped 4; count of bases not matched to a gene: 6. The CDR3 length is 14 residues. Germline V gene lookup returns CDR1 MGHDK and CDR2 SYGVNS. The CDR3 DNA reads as TGTGCCAGCAGTACCAAGACAGGGGCCACTGAAGCTTTCTTT. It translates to CASSTKTGATEAFF.

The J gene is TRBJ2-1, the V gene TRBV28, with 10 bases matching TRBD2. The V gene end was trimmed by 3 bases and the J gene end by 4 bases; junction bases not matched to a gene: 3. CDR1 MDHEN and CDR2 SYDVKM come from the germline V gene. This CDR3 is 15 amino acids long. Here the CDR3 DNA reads TGTGCCAGCAGTTTTGCTAGCGGGGGATACAATGAGCAGTTCTTC. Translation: CASSFASGGYNEQFF.

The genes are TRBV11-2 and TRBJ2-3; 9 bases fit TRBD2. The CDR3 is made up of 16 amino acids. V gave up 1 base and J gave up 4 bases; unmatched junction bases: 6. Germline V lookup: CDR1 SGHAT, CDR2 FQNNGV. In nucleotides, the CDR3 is TGTGCCAGCAGCTTAGGTAGCGGGAGTGTCTCAGATACGCAGTATTTT. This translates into CASSLGSGSVSDTQYF. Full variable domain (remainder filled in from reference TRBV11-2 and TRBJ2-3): EAGVAQSPRYKIIEKRQSVAFWCNPISGHATLYWYQQILGQGPKLLIQFQNNGVVDDSQLPKDRFSAERLKGVDSTLKIQPAKLEDSAVYLCASSLGSGSVSDTQYFGPGTRLTVL.

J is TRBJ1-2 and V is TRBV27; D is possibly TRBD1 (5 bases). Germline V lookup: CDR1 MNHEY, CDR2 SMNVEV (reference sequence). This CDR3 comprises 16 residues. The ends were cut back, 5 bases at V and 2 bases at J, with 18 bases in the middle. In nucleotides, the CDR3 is TGTGCCAGCAGTCCCCGGTCAGGGTTGTTAAACTATGGCTACACCTTC. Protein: CASSPRSGLLNYGYTF.

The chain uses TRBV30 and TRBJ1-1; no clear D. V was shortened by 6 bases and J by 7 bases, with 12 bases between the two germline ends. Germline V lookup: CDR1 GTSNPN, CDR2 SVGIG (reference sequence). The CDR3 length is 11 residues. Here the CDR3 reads CACLLRGEAFF. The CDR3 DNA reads TGTGCCTGCCTCCTTCGCGGTGAAGCTTTCTTT.

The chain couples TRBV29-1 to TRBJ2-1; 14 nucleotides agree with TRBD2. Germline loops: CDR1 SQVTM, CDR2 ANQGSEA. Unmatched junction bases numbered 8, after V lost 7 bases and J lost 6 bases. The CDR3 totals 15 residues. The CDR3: CSARAGTSGSNEQFF. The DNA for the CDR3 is TGCAGCGCCCGAGCCGGGACTAGCGGGAGCAATGAGCAGTTCTTC.

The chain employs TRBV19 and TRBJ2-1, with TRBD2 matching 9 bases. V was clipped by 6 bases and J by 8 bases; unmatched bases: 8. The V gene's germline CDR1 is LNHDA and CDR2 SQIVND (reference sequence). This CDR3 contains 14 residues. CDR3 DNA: TGTGCCAGTAGGCTCGGGACTAGCTTCGATGAGCAGTTCTTC. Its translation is CASRLGTSFDEQFF.

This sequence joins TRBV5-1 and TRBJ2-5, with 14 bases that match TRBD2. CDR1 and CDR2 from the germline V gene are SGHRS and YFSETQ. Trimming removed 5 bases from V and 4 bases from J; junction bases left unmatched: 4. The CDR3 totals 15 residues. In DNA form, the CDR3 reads TGCGCCAGCAGTGTGACTAGCGGGAGGGCAGAGACCCAGTACTTC. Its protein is CASSVTSGRAETQYF. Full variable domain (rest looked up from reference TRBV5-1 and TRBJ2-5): KAGVTQTPRYLIKTRGQQVTLSCSPISGHRSVSWYQQTPGQGLQFLFEYFSETQRNKGNFPGRFSGRQFSNSRSEMNVSTLELGDSALYLCASSVTSGRAETQYFGPGTRLLVL.

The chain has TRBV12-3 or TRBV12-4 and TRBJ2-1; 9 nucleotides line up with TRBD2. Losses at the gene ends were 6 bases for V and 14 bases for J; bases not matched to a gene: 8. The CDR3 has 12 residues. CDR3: CASRLERTSEFF. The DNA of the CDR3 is TGTGCCAGCAGACTAGAACGGACTAGCGAGTTCTTC.

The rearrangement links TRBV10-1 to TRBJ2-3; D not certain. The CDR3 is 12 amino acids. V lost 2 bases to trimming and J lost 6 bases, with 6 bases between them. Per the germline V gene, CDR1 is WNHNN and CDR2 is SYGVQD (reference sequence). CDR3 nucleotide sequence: TGCGCCAGCAGTGAGAATATCGATACGCAGTATTTT. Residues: CASSENIDTQYF.

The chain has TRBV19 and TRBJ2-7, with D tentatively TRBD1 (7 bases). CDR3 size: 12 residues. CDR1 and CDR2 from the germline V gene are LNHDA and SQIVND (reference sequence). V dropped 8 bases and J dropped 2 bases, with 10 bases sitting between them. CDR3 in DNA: TGTGCCAGTGCGGGACAGACCTACGAGCAGTACTTC. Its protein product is CASAGQTYEQYF.